The 14 T cell receptor beta chains below were found in one sample sequenced in a study of blood T cells in healthy people across ages. With a J-beta primer mix and a sample-barcoded 5' primer, a second PCR ran roughly 7 to 11 cycles. TCRdb recomputed calls from the 5' RACE reads with MiXCR, one row per CDR3 protein. The table records approximately 1,100,000 distinct CDR3 sequences, 45% of them present only once. The sample comprised blood. Source of these receptors: a woman aged 55 to 70 in good health.

This clonotype was seen only a few times. V is TRBV5-1 and J is TRBJ2-1; no clear D gene. Germline-derived CDR1 and CDR2 are SGHRS and YFSETQ. This CDR3 spans 13 amino acids. V was cut by 3 bases and J by 6 bases, with 10 bases left in between. CDR3 DNA sequence: TGCGCCAGCAGCTCTCTGACCAGCAATGAGCAGTTCTTC. Amino acid sequence: CASSSLTSNEQFF.

This clonotype was counted a few times. V usage is TRBV20-1 and J usage is TRBJ2-5; TRBD2 matches at 11 bases. CDR3 length: 13 amino acids. J was trimmed by 11 bases and V by 5 bases; bases with no gene match: 10. CDR1 and CDR2 from the germline V gene are DFQATT and SNEGSKA (reference sequence). CDR3 coding DNA: TGCAGTGCTGGTAGCGGGAGGGTAAATGAGCAGTACTTC. Protein: CSAGSGRVNEQYF.

J is TRBJ2-7 and V is TRBV10-3; the D is unclear. The CDR3 spans 12 residues. Trimming shortened V by 6 bases and J by 4 bases, and 10 bases separated the two germline ends. The germline CDR1 and CDR2 sequences are ENHRY and SYGVKD. The CDR3 region has the DNA TGTGCCATCAGCCAAACTGGTTACGAGCAGTACTTC. Translating gives CAISQTGYEQYF.

The gene calls are TRBV15 and TRBJ2-3; 9 positions agree with TRBD2. Germline assignment: CDR1 LNHNV and CDR2 YYDKDF (reference sequence). This CDR3 comprises 16 residues. V was clipped by 5 bases and J by 2 bases; unmatched bases: 8. This CDR3 reads CATSRKGLAPTDTQYF. Here the CDR3 DNA reads TGTGCCACCAGCCGAAAGGGACTAGCTCCCACAGATACGCAGTATTTT.

This chain's CDR3 is CASSLGTGGYTDTQYF. Written as DNA, the CDR3 is TGTGCCAGCAGTTTGGGGACAGGGGGCTATACAGATACGCAGTATTTT. The V gene is TRBV27, the J gene TRBJ2-3, with 12 bases identical to TRBD1. This CDR3 is 16 amino acids long. J lost 3 bases, V lost 3 bases, and 4 bases had no gene match. Germline lookup yields CDR1 MNHEY and CDR2 SMNVEV (reference sequence).

The chain is built from TRBV9 and TRBJ2-1; the D call may be TRBD1 or TRBD2 (5 bases each). With the DNA end fitting TRBJ2-7 better, the J assignment may be wrong. There are 14 residues in the CDR3. Looked up from germline, CDR1 is SGDLS and CDR2 is YYNGEE. The CDR3 DNA reads as TGTGCCAGCAGCCCGGGACCCCGGATATCGGAGCAGTACTTC. The encoded protein is CASSPGPRISEQYF.

The rearrangement uses TRBV18 and TRBJ1-1; D not resolved. Looked up from germline, CDR1 is KGHSH and CDR2 is LQKENI. The CDR3 spans 12 residues. Trimming shortened V by 0 bases and J by 3 bases, and 2 bases separated the two germline ends. CDR3 bases: TGTGCCAGCTCACCACCGGACACTGAAGCTTTCTTT. Amino acids: CASSPPDTEAFF. Together with reference TRBV18 and TRBJ1-1, the CDR3 gives the full variable domain: NAGVMQNPRHLVRRRGQEARLRCSPMKGHSHVYWYRQLPEEGLKFMVYLQKENIIDESGMPKERFSAEFPKEGPSILRIQQVVRGDSAAYFCASSPPDTEAFFGQGTRLTVV.

The genes are TRBV27 and TRBJ2-1, with TRBD2 matching over 8 bases. This CDR3 spans 17 amino acids. V lost 11 bases, J lost 1 base, and 16 bases stayed unmatched. Germline V gene data show CDR1 as MNHEY and CDR2 as SMNVEV (reference sequence). The CDR3, as DNA: TGTGCCTCCAGTTCCGGGGTAGCGGGATGGTCCTACAATGAGCAGTTCTTC. Protein sequence: CASSSGVAGWSYNEQFF.

V is TRBV5-1 and J is TRBJ1-1, with TRBD1 identical over 10 bases. The junction had 7 bases not matched to a gene; V was cut back by 0 bases and J by 5 bases. The CDR3 sequence is 16 residues long. In germline, CDR1 is SGHRS, CDR2 YFSETQ. The CDR3 here is CASSLDRTGGGTEAFF. The DNA of the CDR3 is TGCGCCAGCAGCTTGGATAGGACAGGGGGTGGGACTGAAGCTTTCTTT.

V is TRBV25-1 and J is TRBJ1-1; TRBD1 might be the D (5 bases). This CDR3 spans 11 amino acids. Germline V CDR1 and CDR2: MGHDK, SYGVNS. V gave up 5 bases and J gave up 10 bases, with 11 bases separating them. CDR3 amino acids: CASSNVGGAFF. The CDR3 coding sequence is TGTGCCAGCAGTAACGTCGGGGGAGCTTTCTTT.

CDR3 nucleotides: TGTGCCAGCAGTCCCCTTGGGAACGCGAATTCACCCCTCCACTTT. The encoded protein is CASSPLGNANSPLHF. The rearrangement uses TRBV27 and TRBJ1-6; no firm D call. V lost 5 bases and J lost 7, with 15 bases in between. The CDR3 sequence is 15 residues long. Germline V CDR1 and CDR2: MNHEY, SMNVEV (reference sequence).

This clonotype was counted between two and nine times. The chain links TRBV28 to TRBJ1-2; D gene ambiguous. Germline V gene data show CDR1 as MDHEN and CDR2 as SYDVKM. V lost 3 bases, J lost 5 bases, and 10 bases lay in between. This CDR3 is 13 amino acids long. CDR3 in amino acids: CASSFLTFYGYTF. The DNA for the CDR3 is TGTGCCAGCAGTTTCTTAACATTTTATGGCTACACCTTC.

This clonotype has a handful of counts. CDR3 amino acids: CSARAGRGRYEQYF. The CDR3 coding sequence is TGCAGTGCTAGGGCCGGGCGGGGGAGGTACGAGCAGTACTTC. This chain links TRBV20-1 with TRBJ2-7; TRBD2 matches at 7 bases. The CDR3 is made up of 14 amino acids. Trimming took 3 bases from V and 4 from J; bases not matched to a gene: 9. Germline V gene lookup returns CDR1 DFQATT and CDR2 SNEGSKA (reference sequence).

The V call is TRBV6-2 or TRBV6-3, the J call TRBJ2-3, with 7 bases matching TRBD2. This CDR3 comprises 14 residues. With V trimmed by 0 bases and J by 4 bases, 1 base remained unmatched. The germline CDR1 and CDR2 sequences are MNHEY and SVGEGT. The CDR3 DNA reads as TGTGCCAGCAGTTACTCGGGAGGGGCAGATACGCAGTATTTT. This encodes CASSYSGGADTQYF.